The 25 T cell receptor beta chains in this list originate from one sample, sequenced in a study of cytomegalovirus exposure and HLA in healthy donors (dated by TCRdb to 2017 to 2019). Library preparation used the immunoSEQ multiplex PCR assay. For the multiplex PCR, a mixture combining 60 forward primers for TCR Vbeta segments and 13 reverse primers for TCR Jbeta segments was used. The clones in this table, taken by TCRdb from immuneACCESS, are in-frame only. Not every clone is retained; where verified, under half of the shortfall comes from an unresolved V gene, and the cause of the rest is unknown. Across this sample there are around 200,000 clones, with roughly three quarters seen only once. The ten most abundant clones make up roughly 1.6% of the sample. The sample taken for sequencing was PBMCs. All receptors derive from a woman younger than 30 in good health and CMV-seronegative.

The J gene is TRBJ2-7, the V gene TRBV6-1; D not resolved. V lost 6 bases, J lost 0 bases, and 12 bases lay in between. The CDR3 runs 14 residues. The germline V gene has CDR1 MNHNS and CDR2 SASEGT. Here the CDR3 reads CASRRMLSSYEQYF. The DNA for the CDR3 is TGTGCCAGCAGGAGAATGTTGAGCTCCTACGAGCAGTACTTC.

The chain links TRBV5-1 to TRBJ1-4, with D possibly matching TRBD1 (6 bases). V gave up 0 bases and J gave up 0 bases, with 15 bases separating them. This CDR3 is built from 18 residues. Germline V CDR1 and CDR2: SGHRS, YFSETQ. CDR3 DNA sequence: TGCGCCAGCAGCTTGGAATTACAGGGCGCTTCAACTAATGAAAAACTGTTTTTT. It translates to CASSLELQGASTNEKLFF.

The chain has TRBV12-5 and TRBJ1-6, with D tentatively TRBD1 (6 bases). V gave up 5 bases and J gave up 1 base, with 12 bases separating them. The CDR3 extends over 16 amino acids. Germline values: CDR1 LGHNT, CDR2 FRNRAP. The chain's CDR3 is CASGTPQGSYNSPLHF. CDR3 nucleotides: TGTGCTAGTGGTACGCCTCAGGGGTCCTATAATTCACCCCTCCACTTT.

The chain combines TRBV28 with TRBJ2-1; a possible D gene is TRBD2 (5 bases). Trimming left V 5 bases short and J 10 bases short, with 9 bases between. The V gene's germline CDR1 is MDHEN and CDR2 SYDVKM. CDR3 size: 11 residues. The CDR3 DNA sequence: TGTGCCAGCAGTCCCGGAGGCGAGCAGTTCTTC. Amino acid sequence: CASSPGGEQFF.

This clone was found once. V and J are TRBV9 and TRBJ2-7; D unresolved. V gave up 0 bases and J gave up 1 base, with 5 bases separating them. This CDR3 has 13 residues. Germline loops: CDR1 SGDLS, CDR2 YYNGEE. DNA for the CDR3: TGTGCCAGCAGCGTAGGGGCTTCCTACGAGCAGTACTTC. It codes for CASSVGASYEQYF.

The V and J genes are TRBV9 and TRBJ2-1; 10 positions match TRBD2. The CDR3 covers 17 residues. The V segment lost 3 bases and the J segment 5 bases; nucleotides outside the gene matches: 11. CDR1 is SGDLS and CDR2 is YYNGEE in the germline V gene. This CDR3 reads CASSAPSGGSGDNEQFF. CDR3 nucleotides: TGTGCCAGCAGCGCGCCTAGCGGGGGCTCGGGAGACAATGAGCAGTTCTTC.

The chain combines TRBV6-5 with TRBJ2-7; TRBD1 might be the D (5 bases). Germline V gene lookup returns CDR1 MNHEY and CDR2 SVGAGI. Trimming left V 0 bases short and J 3 bases short, with 12 bases between. The CDR3 sequence is 15 residues long. DNA for the CDR3: TGTGCCAGCAGTTACTCGGGCAGGGCGAACTACGAGCAGTACTTC. It encodes CASSYSGRANYEQYF.

The chain links TRBV5-1 to TRBJ2-7; tentatively, D is TRBD1 (6 bases). Deletions cut 2 bases from V and 3 bases from J, with 12 bases between. This CDR3 comprises 14 residues. The germline gives CDR1 SGHRS, CDR2 YFSETQ. CDR3 DNA sequence: TGCGCCAGCAGCTTAGGACAGTTGAACTACGAGCAGTACTTC. This codes for CASSLGQLNYEQYF. The whole variable domain, remainder taken from reference TRBV5-1 and TRBJ2-7, is KAGVTQTPRYLIKTRGQQVTLSCSPISGHRSVSWYQQTPGQGLQFLFEYFSETQRNKGNFPGRFSGRQFSNSRSEMNVSTLELGDSALYLCASSLGQLNYEQYFGPGTRLTVT.

CDR3 nucleotides: TGTGCCAGTAGTAAGGAGTACAATGAGCAGTTCTTC. This codes for CASSKEYNEQFF. The chain employs TRBV19 and TRBJ2-1; D remains ambiguous. The CDR3 has 12 amino acids. From germline, CDR1 is LNHDA and CDR2 SQIVND (reference sequence). V dropped 4 bases and J dropped 4 bases, with 5 bases sitting between them.

This clone was detected once. The rearrangement uses TRBV6-1 and TRBJ1-5; D is perhaps TRBD1 (5 bases). The germline CDR1 and CDR2 sequences are MNHNS and SASEGT. CDR3 length equals 13 residues. The V and J ends lost 6 bases and 3 bases respectively, with 9 bases between them. CDR3 DNA sequence: TGTGCCAGCAGCGACAGTTCCAATCAGCCCCAGCATTTT. Its translation: CASSDSSNQPQHF.

CDR3 sequence: CASSRDRGSYSPLHF. Here the CDR3 DNA reads TGTGCCAGCAGCCGGGACAGGGGCTCGTATTCACCCCTCCACTTT. This rearrangement joins TRBV7-9 to TRBJ1-6; 10 nucleotides align to TRBD1. Germline lookup yields CDR1 SEHNR and CDR2 FQNEAQ (reference sequence). The CDR3 contains 15 residues. V lost 5 bases, J lost 8 bases, and 6 bases stayed unmatched.

This chain uses TRBV2 with TRBJ1-4; tentative D call: TRBD1 (5 bases). Germline CDR1 reads SNHLY; CDR2 reads FYNNEI. V shed 4 bases and J shed 0 bases, with 15 bases lying between them. The CDR3 is 17 amino acids. This chain's CDR3 is CASSGTPSGATNEKLFF. Written as DNA, the CDR3 is TGTGCCAGCAGTGGGACACCCTCTGGCGCAACTAATGAAAAACTGTTTTTT.

This clone has only one observation. This rearrangement joins TRBV7-7 to TRBJ2-5; D may be TRBD2 (6 bases). Trimming cost V 8 bases and J 4 bases, with 14 bases left between them. This CDR3 contains 13 residues. Germline lookup yields CDR1 SSHAT and CDR2 FNYEAQ (reference sequence). The CDR3 sequence is CASGSGGGETQYF. The DNA for the CDR3 is TGTGCCAGCGGTTCCGGGGGAGGAGAGACCCAGTACTTC.

This rearrangement joins TRBV6-1 to TRBJ2-3, with 7 bases matching TRBD2. J lost 5 bases, V lost 7 bases, and 12 bases had no gene match. CDR1 and CDR2 from the germline V gene are MNHNS and SASEGT. CDR3 length: 15 residues. The CDR3 loop reads CASMPTSELRDTQYF. The DNA of the CDR3 is TGTGCCAGCATGCCTACTAGCGAACTTAGAGATACGCAGTATTTT.

In its sample, this clone was seen a few times. This rearrangement joins TRBV5-1 to TRBJ2-2; TRBD1 might be the D (5 bases). The germline gives CDR1 SGHRS, CDR2 YFSETQ. V lost 0 bases to trimming and J lost 6 bases, with 15 bases between them. The CDR3 has 16 residues. CDR3 region: CASSLVPGQRAGELFF. As DNA, the CDR3 is TGCGCCAGCAGCTTGGTCCCAGGGCAACGGGCCGGGGAGCTGTTTTTT.

This clone was seen a handful of times. This CDR3 is also generated by other DNA sequences in the sample. CDR3 protein: CASSAQGGRADTQYF. The CDR3 DNA is TGTGCCAGCAGCGCCCAGGGCGGCAGAGCAGATACGCAGTATTTT. The chain joins TRBV9 to TRBJ2-3; tentatively, D is TRBD1 (5 bases). The V and J ends lost 3 bases and 4 bases respectively, with 15 bases between them. The V gene's germline CDR1 is SGDLS and CDR2 YYNGEE. The CDR3 spans 15 residues. Filled out from reference TRBV9 and TRBJ2-3, the complete variable domain reads DSGVTQTPKHLITATGQRVTLRCSPRSGDLSVYWYQQSLDQGLQFLIQYYNGEERAKGNILERFSAQQFPDLHSELNLSSLELGDSALYFCASSAQGGRADTQYFGPGTRLTVL.

This sequence joins TRBV4-2 and TRBJ2-4; 7 positions match TRBD1. This CDR3 has 16 amino acids. V lost 3 bases and J lost 1; bases outside the gene matches: 6. The germline CDR1 and CDR2 sequences are LGHNA and YNFKEQ. The CDR3 DNA sequence: TGTGCCAGCAGCCAGGAAAAACAGGGGGCCAAAAACATTCAGTACTTC. It codes for CASSQEKQGAKNIQYF.

V and J are TRBV15 and TRBJ1-2; D gene uncertain. With 7 bases removed from V and 8 bases from J, the gap between germline ends came to 17 bases. Germline assignment: CDR1 LNHNV and CDR2 YYDKDF (reference sequence). The CDR3 sequence is 13 residues long. The CDR3 coding sequence is TGTGCCACCACCCTAGGAGGGAGCCCAGGCTACACCTTC. Its translation: CATTLGGSPGYTF.

This chain joins TRBV7-2 and TRBJ2-7, with a possible D match to TRBD2 (6 bases). V dropped 6 bases and J dropped 0 bases, with 12 bases sitting between them. CDR3 length: 14 amino acids. Germline CDR1 reads SGHTA; CDR2 reads FQGNSA. The CDR3: CASSSGLLSYEQYF. CDR3 sequence (DNA): TGTGCCAGCAGTTCTGGACTACTCTCCTACGAGCAGTACTTC. The variable domain in full, completed from reference TRBV7-2 and TRBJ2-7, reads GAGVSQSPSNKVTEKGKDVELRCDPISGHTALYWYRQSLGQGLEFLIYFQGNSAPDKSGLPSDRFSAERTGGSVSTLTIQRTQQEDSAVYLCASSSGLLSYEQYFGPGTRLTVT.

The V and J genes are TRBV28 and TRBJ1-1, with 8 positions matching TRBD1. The J segment lost 8 bases and the V segment lost 8 bases, leaving 10 bases of the junction unmatched. The CDR3 is 13 residues long. Germline values: CDR1 MDHEN, CDR2 SYDVKM. CDR3 amino acids: CASFTGQALEAFF. CDR3 in DNA: TGTGCCAGCTTTACGGGACAGGCGCTCGAAGCTTTCTTT. Together with reference TRBV28 and TRBJ1-1, the CDR3 gives the full variable domain: DVKVTQSSRYLVKRTGEKVFLECVQDMDHENMFWYRQDPGLGLRLIYFSYDVKMKEKGDIPEGYSVSREKKERFSLILESASTNQTSMYLCASFTGQALEAFFGQGTRLTVV.

The V call is TRBV4-3, the J call TRBJ1-5; D might be TRBD1 (5 bases). CDR1 and CDR2 (germline): LGHNA, YSLEER. This CDR3 is 15 amino acids long. V dropped 0 bases and J dropped 5 bases, with 11 bases sitting between them. CDR3 in DNA: TGCGCCAGCAGCCAAGATACAGGAGGGTATCAGCCCCAGCATTTT. This sequence encodes CASSQDTGGYQPQHF.

This chain connects TRBV28 to TRBJ1-1; D is unresolved. Germline CDR1 is MDHEN and CDR2 is SYDVKM. This CDR3 has 14 amino acids. Trimming took off 3 bases at V and 5 bases at J, with 13 bases between the two ends. The CDR3 loop reads CASSFTYSGTEAFF. The CDR3 DNA reads as TGTGCCAGCAGTTTTACTTACAGCGGGACTGAAGCTTTCTTT.

This clone was observed once. The chain recombines TRBV28 with TRBJ1-5; TRBD1 agrees at 9 bases. Looked up from germline, CDR1 is MDHEN and CDR2 is SYDVKM. V lost 6 bases, J lost 0 bases, and 12 bases stayed unmatched. The CDR3 runs 18 residues. The CDR3 spells CASSPPDRGSYSNQPQHF. The CDR3 nucleotides read TGTGCCAGCAGCCCGCCGGACAGGGGCTCTTATAGCAATCAGCCCCAGCATTTT.

A single count supports this clone. The V and J genes are TRBV28 and TRBJ2-7; D call uncertain. The CDR3 spans 12 residues. Germline V gene data show CDR1 as MDHEN and CDR2 as SYDVKM. Trimming pared 3 bases from V and 3 bases from J, leaving 6 bases between. The CDR3 protein is CASSFRVYEQYF. The DNA of the CDR3 is TGTGCCAGCAGTTTCCGGGTCTACGAGCAGTACTTC.

As for this clone: Germline and junction disagree at one end, which may indicate a read error. The genes are TRBV7-9 and TRBJ2-7; 7 nucleotides agree with TRBD1. The CDR3 consists of 15 residues. CDR1 and CDR2 from the germline V gene are SEHNR and FQNEAQ (reference sequence). The CDR3: CSSSLAGGSRDEQYF. CDR3 coding DNA: TGTTCCAGCAGCTTAGCAGGGGGATCTCGAGACGAGCAGTACTTC.